This TCR beta chain was observed in a study of shared clonotypes between healthy human individuals. This clone occurred once. Other DNA sequences of this sample code for an identical CDR3. Clones were sequenced by immunoSEQ multiplex PCR, and TCRdb holds only the in-frame ones, with some missing. The data contain 2,500,000 or so clones, 93% of them seen just once; the ten biggest clones take up about 0.34%. CDR1 SGDLS and CDR2 YYNGEE come from the germline V gene. The CDR3 is 15 amino acids. Between the trimmed V and J ends, which lost 0 bases and 0 bases, there was a span of 6 bases. Material for sequencing was naive CD4+ T cells from PBMCs. The subset was: CD45RA+ positively selected. The TCR sequence derives from a man between 18 and 29 years old in good health. Some clones in this sample may be carry-over from other donors' samples. The chain combines TRBV9 with TRBJ2-2; D may be TRBD1 or TRBD2 (5 bases each). The CDR3 DNA sequence: TGTGCCAGCAGCGTAGGGGGGACGAACACCGGGGAGCTGTTTTTT. It yields the protein CASSVGGTNTGELFF.